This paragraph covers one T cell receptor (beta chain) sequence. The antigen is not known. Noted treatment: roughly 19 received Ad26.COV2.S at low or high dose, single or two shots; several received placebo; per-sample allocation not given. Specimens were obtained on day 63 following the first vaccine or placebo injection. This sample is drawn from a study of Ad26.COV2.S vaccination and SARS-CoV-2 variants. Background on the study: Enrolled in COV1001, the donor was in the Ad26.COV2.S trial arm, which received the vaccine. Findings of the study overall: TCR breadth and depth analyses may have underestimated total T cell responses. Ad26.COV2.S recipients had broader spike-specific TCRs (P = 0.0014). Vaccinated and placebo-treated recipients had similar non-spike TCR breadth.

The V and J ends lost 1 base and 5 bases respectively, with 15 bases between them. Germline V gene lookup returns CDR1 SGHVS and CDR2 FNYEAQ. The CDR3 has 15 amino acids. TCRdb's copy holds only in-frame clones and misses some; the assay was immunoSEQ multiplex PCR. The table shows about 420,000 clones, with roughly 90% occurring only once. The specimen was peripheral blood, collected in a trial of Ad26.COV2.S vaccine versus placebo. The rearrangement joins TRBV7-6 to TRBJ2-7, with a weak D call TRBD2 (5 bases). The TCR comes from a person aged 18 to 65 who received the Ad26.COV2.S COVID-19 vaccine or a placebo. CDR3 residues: CASSLGQGFGDEQYF. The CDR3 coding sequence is TGTGCCAGCAGCTTAGGCCAAGGGTTCGGGGACGAGCAGTACTTC. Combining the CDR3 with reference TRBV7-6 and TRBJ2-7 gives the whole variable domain GAGVSQSPRYKVTKRGQDVALRCDPISGHVSLYWYRQALGQGPEFLTYFNYEAQQDKSGLPNDRFSAERPEGSISTLTIQRTEQRDSAMYRCASSLGQGFGDEQYFGPGTRLTVT.